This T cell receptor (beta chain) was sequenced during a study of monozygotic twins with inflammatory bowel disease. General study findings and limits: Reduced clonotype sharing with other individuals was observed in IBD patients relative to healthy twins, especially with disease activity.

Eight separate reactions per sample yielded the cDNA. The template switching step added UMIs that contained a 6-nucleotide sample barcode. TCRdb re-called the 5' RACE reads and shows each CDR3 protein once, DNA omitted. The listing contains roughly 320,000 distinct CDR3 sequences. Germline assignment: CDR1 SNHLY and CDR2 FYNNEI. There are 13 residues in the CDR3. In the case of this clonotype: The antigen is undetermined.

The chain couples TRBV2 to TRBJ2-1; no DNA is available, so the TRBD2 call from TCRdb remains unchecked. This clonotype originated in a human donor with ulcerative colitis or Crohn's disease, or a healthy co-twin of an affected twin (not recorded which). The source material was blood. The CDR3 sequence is CASRSDWSDEQFF. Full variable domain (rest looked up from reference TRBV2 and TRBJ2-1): EPEVTQTPSHQVTQMGQEVILRCVPISNHLYFYWYRQILGQKVEFLVSFYNNEISEKSEIFDDQFSVERPDGSNFTLKIRSTKLEDSAMYFCASRSDWSDEQFFGPGTRLTVL.